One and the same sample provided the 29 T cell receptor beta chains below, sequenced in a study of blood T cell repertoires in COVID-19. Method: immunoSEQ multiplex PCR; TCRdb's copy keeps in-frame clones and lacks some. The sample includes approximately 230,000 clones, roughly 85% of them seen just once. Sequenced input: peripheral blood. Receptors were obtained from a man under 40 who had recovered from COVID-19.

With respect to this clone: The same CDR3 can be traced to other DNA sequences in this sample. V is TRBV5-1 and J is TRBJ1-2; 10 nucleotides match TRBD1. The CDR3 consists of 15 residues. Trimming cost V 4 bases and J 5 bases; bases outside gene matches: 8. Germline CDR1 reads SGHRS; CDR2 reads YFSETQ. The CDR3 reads CASSPRQGADYGYTF. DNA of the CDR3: TGCGCCAGCAGCCCAAGACAGGGGGCCGATTATGGCTACACCTTC.

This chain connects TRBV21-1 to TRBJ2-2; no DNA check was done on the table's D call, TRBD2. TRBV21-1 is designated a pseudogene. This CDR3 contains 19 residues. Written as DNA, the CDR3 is TGTGCCAGCAGGTCACAGTCGGCTAGCGGGGGGAGCGACACCGGGGAGCTGTTTTTT. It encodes CASRSQSASGGSDTGELFF.

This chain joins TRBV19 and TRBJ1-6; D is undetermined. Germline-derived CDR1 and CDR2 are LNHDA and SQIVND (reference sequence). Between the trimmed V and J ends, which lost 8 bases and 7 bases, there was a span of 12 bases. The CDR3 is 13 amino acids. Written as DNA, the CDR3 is TGTGCCAGTGCCCTTGGGCAAAATTCACCCCTCCACTTT. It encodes CASALGQNSPLHF.

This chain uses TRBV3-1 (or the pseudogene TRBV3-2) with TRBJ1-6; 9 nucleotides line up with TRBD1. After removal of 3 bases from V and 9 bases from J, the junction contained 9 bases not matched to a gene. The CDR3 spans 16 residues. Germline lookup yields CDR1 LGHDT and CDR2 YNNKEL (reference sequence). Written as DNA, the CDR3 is TGTGCCAGCAGCCACCTATCGACAGGGGGAATTTCACCCCTCCACTTT. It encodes CASSHLSTGGISPLHF.

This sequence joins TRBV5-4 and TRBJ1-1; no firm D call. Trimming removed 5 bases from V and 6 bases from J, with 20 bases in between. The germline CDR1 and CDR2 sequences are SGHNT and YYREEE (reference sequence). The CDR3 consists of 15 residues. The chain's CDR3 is CASSTPKMGGPEAFF. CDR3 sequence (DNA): TGTGCCAGCAGTACACCGAAAATGGGAGGACCTGAAGCTTTCTTT. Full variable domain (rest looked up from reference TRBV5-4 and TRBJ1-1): ETGVTQSPTHLIKTRGQQVTLRCSSQSGHNTVSWYQQALGQGPQFIFQYYREEENGRGNFPPRFSGLQFPNYSSELNVNALELDDSALYLCASSTPKMGGPEAFFGQGTRLTVV.

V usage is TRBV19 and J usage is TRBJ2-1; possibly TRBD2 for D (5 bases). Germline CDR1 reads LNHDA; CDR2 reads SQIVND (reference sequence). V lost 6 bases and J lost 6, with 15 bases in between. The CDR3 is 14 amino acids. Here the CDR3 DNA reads TGTGCCAGTAGCCGGGCTTCGGAGGCCAATGAGCAGTTCTTC. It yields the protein CASSRASEANEQFF.

Written as DNA, the CDR3 is TGTGCCAGCTCACCCAGCACAGTAAGGGGTGAGCAGTTCTTC. Its translation: CASSPSTVRGEQFF. The rearrangement uses TRBV18 and TRBJ2-1; D possibly corresponds to TRBD1 (5 bases). Germline V gene data show CDR1 as KGHSH and CDR2 as LQKENI. V shed 3 bases and J shed 9 bases, with 15 bases lying between them. The CDR3 is 14 amino acids.

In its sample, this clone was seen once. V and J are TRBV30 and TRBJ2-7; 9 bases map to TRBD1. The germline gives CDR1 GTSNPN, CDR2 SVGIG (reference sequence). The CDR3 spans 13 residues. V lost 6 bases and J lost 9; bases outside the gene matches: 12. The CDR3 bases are TGTGCCTGCGACCGGGACAGGGCACCGTGGCAGTACTTC. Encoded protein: CACDRDRAPWQYF. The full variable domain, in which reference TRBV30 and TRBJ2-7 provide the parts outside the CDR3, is SQTIHQWPATLVQPVGSPLSLECTVEGTSNPNLYWYRQAAGRGLQLLFYSVGIGQISSEVPQNLSASRPQDRQFILSSKKLLLSDSGFYLCACDRDRAPWQYFGPGTRLTVT.

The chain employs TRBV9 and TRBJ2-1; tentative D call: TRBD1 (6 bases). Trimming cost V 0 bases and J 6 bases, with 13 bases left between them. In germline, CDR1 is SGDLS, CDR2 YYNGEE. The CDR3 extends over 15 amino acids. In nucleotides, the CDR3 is TGTGCCAGCAGCGTAGCTCTTGGACAGCCCAATGAGCAGTTCTTC. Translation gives CASSVALGQPNEQFF.

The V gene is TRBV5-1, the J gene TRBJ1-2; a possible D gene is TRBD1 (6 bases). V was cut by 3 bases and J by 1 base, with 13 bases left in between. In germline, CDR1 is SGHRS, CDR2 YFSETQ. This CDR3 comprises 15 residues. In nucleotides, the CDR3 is TGCGCCAGCAGCTCCCGGACAGATGTTAACTATGGCTACACCTTC. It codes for CASSSRTDVNYGYTF.

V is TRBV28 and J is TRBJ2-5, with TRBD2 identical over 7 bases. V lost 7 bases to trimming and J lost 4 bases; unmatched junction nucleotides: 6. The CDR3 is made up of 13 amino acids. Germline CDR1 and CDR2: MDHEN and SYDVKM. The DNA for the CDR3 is TGTGCCAGCACCCAGCGGGAATTAGAGACCCAGTACTTC. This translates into CASTQRELETQYF.

The CDR3 sequence is CASSQDPGGVYGYTF. DNA of the CDR3: TGCGCCAGCAGCCAAGATCCAGGGGGTGTCTATGGCTACACCTTC. The chain is built from TRBV4-3 and TRBJ1-2; 7 positions match TRBD1. The CDR3 covers 15 residues. The germline CDR1 and CDR2 sequences are LGHNA and YSLEER. The V gene end was trimmed by 0 bases and the J gene end by 4 bases; junction bases not matched to a gene: 5.

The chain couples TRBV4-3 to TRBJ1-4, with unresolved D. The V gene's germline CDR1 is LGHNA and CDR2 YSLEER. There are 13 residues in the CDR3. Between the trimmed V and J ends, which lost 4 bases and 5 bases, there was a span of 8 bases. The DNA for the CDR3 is TGCGCCAGCAGCCGGGCAGTGAATGAAAAACTGTTTTTT. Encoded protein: CASSRAVNEKLFF.

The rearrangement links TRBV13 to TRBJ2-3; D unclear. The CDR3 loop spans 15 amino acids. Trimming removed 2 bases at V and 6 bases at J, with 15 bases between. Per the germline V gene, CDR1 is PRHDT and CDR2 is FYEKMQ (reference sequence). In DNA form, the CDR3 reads TGTGCCAGCAGCTTATATTTGACATCCACGGATACGCAGTATTTT. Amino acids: CASSLYLTSTDTQYF.

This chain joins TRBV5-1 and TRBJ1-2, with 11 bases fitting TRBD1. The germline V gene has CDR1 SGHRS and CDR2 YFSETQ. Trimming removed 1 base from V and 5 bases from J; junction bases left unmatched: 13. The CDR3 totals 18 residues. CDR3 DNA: TGCGCCAGCAGCTTGCACGGGACAGGGGGTACACAGGATTATGGCTACACCTTC. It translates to CASSLHGTGGTQDYGYTF.

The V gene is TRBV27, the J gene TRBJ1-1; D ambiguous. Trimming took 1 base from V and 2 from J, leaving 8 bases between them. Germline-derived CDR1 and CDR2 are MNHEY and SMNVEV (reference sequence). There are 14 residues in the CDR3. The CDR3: CASSLWETNTEAFF. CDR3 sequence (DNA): TGTGCCAGCAGTTTATGGGAGACTAACACTGAAGCTTTCTTT.

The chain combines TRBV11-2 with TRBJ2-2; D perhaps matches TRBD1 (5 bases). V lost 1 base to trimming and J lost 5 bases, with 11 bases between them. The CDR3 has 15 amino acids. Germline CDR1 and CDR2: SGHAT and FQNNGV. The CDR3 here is CASSLVSGRTGELFF. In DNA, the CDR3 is TGTGCCAGCAGCTTAGTTTCAGGGCGGACCGGGGAGCTGTTTTTT.

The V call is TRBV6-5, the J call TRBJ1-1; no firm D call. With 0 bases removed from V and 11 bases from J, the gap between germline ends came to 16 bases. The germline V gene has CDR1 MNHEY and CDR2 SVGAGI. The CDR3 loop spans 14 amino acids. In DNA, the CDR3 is TGTGCCAGCAGTTACTCCGCCGTAGCGGGTGGGGCTTTCTTT. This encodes CASSYSAVAGGAFF.

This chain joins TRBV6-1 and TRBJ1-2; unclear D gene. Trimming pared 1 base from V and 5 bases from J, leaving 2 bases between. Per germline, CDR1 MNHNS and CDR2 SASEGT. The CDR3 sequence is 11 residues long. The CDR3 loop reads CASSEVYGYTF. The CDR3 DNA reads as TGTGCCAGCAGTGAAGTATATGGCTACACCTTC.

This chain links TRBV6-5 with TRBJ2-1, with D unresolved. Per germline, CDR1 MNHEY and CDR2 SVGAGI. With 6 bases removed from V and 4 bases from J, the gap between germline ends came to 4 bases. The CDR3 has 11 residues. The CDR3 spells CASRRYNEQFF. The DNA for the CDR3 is TGTGCCAGCAGGAGATACAATGAGCAGTTCTTC.

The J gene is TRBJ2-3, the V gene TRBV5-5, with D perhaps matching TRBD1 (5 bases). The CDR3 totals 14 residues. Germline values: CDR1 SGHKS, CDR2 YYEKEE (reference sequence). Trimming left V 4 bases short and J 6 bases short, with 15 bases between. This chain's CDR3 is CASSRGAGPDTQYF. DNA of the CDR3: TGTGCCAGCAGCCGTGGGGCAGGGCCGGATACGCAGTATTTT. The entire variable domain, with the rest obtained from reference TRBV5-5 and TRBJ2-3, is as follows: DAGVTQSPTHLIKTRGQQVTLRCSPISGHKSVSWYQQVLGQGPQFIFQYYEKEERGRGNFPDRFSARQFPNYSSELNVNALLLGDSALYLCASSRGAGPDTQYFGPGTRLTVL.

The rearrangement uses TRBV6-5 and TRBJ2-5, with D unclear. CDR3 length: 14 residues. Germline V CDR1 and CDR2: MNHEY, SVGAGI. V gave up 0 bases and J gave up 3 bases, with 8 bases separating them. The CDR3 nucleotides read TGTGCCAGCAGTTACTCGACTCAAGAAGAGACCCAGTACTTC. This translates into CASSYSTQEETQYF.

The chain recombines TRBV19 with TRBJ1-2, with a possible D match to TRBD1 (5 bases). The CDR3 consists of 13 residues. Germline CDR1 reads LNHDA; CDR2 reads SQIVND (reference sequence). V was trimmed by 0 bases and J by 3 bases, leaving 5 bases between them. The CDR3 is CASSIEGHYGYTF. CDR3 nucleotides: TGTGCCAGTAGTATAGAGGGGCACTATGGCTACACCTTC.

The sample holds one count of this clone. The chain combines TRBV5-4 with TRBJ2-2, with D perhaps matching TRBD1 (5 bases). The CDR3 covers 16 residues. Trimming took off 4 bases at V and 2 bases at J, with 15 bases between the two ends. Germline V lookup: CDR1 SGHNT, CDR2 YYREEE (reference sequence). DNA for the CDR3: TGTGCCAGCAGCCCCCAGTTGGGGCAAAACACCGGGGAGCTGTTTTTT. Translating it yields CASSPQLGQNTGELFF. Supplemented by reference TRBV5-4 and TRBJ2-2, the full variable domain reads ETGVTQSPTHLIKTRGQQVTLRCSSQSGHNTVSWYQQALGQGPQFIFQYYREEENGRGNFPPRFSGLQFPNYSSELNVNALELDDSALYLCASSPQLGQNTGELFFGEGSRLTVL.

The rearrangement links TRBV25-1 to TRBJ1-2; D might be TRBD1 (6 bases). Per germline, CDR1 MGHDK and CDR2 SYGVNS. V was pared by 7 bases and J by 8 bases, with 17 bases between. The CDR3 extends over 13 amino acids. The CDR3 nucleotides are TGTGCCAGCACTGGTGGGGGCTGGAGCGGCTACACCTTC. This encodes CASTGGGWSGYTF.

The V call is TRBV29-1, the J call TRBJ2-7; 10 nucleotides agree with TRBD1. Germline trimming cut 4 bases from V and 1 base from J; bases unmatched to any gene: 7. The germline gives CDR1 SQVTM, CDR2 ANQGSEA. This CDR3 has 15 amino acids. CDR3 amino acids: CSVGPGTGASYEQYF. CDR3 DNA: TGCAGCGTTGGACCCGGGACAGGGGCTTCCTACGAGCAGTACTTC.

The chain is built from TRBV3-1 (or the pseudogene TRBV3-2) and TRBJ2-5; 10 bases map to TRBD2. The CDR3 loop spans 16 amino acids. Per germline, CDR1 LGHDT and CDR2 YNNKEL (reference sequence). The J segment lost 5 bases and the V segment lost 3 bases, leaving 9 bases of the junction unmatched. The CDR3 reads CASSQISGGKGETQYF. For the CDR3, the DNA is TGTGCCAGCAGCCAGATTAGCGGGGGGAAGGGTGAGACCCAGTACTTC.

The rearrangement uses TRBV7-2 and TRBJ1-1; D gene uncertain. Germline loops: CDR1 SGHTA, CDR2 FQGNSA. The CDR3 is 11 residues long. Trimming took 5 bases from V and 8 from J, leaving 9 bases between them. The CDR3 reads CASSPYEEAFF. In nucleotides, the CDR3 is TGTGCCAGCAGCCCTTATGAGGAAGCTTTCTTT.

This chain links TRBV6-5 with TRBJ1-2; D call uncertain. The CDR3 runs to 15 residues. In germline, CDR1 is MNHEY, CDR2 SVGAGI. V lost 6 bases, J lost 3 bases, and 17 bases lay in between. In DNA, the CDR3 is TGTGCCAGCAGACCCGGGATTTCCTGGGACTATGGCTACACCTTC. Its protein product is CASRPGISWDYGYTF.